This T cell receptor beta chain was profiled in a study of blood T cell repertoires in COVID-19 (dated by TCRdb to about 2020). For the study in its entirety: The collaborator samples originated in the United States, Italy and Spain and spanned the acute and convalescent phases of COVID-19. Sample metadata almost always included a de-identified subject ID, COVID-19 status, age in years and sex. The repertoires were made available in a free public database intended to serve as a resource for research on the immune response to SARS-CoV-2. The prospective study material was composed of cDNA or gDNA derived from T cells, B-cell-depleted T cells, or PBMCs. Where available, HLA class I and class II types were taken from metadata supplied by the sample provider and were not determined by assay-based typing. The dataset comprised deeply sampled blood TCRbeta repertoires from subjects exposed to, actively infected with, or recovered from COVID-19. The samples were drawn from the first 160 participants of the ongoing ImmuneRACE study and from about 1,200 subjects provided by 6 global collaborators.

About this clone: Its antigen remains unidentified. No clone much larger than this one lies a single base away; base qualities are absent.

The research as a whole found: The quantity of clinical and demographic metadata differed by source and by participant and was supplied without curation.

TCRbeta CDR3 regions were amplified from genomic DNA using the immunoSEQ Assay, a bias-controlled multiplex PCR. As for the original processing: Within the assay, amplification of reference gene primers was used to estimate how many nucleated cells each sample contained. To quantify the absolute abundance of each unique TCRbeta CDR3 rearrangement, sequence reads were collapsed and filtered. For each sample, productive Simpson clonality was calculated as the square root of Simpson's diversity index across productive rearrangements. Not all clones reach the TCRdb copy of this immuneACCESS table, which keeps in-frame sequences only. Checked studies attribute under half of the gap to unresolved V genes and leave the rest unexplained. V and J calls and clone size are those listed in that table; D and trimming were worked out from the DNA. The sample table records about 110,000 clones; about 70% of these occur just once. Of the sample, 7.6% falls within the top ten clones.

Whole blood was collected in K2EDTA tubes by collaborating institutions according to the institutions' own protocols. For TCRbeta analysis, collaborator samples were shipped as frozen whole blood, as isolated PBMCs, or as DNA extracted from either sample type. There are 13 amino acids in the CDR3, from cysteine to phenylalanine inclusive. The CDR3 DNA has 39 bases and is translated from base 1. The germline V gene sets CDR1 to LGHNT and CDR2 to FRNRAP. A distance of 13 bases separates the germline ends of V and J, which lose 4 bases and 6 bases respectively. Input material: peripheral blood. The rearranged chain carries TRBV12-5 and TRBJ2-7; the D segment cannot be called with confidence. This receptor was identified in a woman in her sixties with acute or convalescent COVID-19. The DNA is TGTGCTAGTGGTTACCTCGACGGAGCCGAGCAGTACTTC. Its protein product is CASGYLDGAEQYF.